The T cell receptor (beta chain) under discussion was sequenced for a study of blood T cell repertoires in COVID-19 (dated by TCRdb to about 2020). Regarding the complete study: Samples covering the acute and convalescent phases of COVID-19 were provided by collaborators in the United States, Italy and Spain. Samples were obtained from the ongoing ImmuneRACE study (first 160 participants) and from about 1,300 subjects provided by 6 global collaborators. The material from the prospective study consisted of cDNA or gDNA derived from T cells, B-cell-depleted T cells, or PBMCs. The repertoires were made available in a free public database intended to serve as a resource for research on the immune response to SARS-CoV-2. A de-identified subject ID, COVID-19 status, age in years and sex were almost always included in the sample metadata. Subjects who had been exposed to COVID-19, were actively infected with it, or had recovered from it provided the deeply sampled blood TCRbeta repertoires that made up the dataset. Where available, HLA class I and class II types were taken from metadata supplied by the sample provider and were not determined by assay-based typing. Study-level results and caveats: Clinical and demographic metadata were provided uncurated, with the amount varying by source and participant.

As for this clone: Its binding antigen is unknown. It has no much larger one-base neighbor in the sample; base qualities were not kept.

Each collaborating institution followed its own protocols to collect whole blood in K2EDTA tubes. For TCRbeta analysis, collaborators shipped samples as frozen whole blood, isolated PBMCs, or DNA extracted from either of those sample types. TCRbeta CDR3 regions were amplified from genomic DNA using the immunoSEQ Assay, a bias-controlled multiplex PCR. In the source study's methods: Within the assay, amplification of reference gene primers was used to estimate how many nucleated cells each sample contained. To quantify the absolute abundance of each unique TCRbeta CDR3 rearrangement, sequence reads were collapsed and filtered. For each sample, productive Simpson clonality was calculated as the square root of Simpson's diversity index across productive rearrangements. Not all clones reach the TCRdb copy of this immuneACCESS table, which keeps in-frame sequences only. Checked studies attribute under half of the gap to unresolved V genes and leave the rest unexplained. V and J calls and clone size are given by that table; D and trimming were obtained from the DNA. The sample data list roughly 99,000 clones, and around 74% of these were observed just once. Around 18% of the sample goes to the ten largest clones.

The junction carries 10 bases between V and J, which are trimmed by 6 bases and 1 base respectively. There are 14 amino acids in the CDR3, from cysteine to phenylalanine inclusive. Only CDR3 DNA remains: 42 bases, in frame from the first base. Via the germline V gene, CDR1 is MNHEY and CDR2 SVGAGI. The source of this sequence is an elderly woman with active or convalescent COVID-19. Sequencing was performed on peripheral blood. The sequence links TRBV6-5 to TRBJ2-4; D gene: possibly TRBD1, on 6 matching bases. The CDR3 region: CASSTGFAKNIQYF. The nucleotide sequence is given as TGTGCCAGCAGCACAGGGTTTGCCAAAAACATTCAGTACTTC.